These T cell receptor beta chains were read from a single sample in a study of shared clonotypes between healthy human individuals. Clones were sequenced by immunoSEQ multiplex PCR, and TCRdb holds only the in-frame ones, with some missing. The data contain roughly 1,500,000 clones, 98% of them singletons. The sequenced sample was naive CD4+ T cells sorted from blood. These TCRs come from a man younger than 40 in good health. CDR3s include the opening cysteine and the closing phenylalanine or tryptophan. The D gene is left open where the match is weak. The listing skips clone size in some rows; elsewhere it reads once, few, many or a size class.

abundance	v_gene	j_gene	d_gene	CDR3nt	CDR3aa
few	TRBV7-2	TRBJ1-2	NA	TGTGCCAGCAGACCACCCGGGCGCTATGGCTACACCTTC	CASRPPGRYGYTF
NA	TRBV28	TRBJ1-1	TRBD1	TGTGCCAGCAAGACAGGGATGTCTGAAGCTTTCTTT	CASKTGMSEAFF
NA	TRBV2	TRBJ1-5	NA	TGTGCCAGCAGTTTTGGGGGGTCTTCTCAGCCCCAGCATTTT	CASSFGGSSQPQHF
NA	TRBV15	TRBJ2-5	NA	TGTGCCACCAGCAGAGATCTTCGGGAGACCCAGTACTTC	CATSRDLRETQYF
NA	TRBV25-1	TRBJ1-2	NA	TGTGCCAGCAGTGAACACTACAGAACTGGCTACACCTTC	CASSEHYRTGYTF
once	TRBV7-2	TRBJ2-7	TRBD1	TGTGCCAGCAGCTCCGGACAGGGTCAATCATCCTCCTACGAGCAGTACTTC	CASSSGQGQSSSYEQYF
NA	TRBV9	TRBJ2-1	NA	TGTGCCAGCAGCGTAGTGGGGGATGGGTACAATGAGCAGTTCTTC	CASSVVGDGYNEQFF
NA	TRBV25-1	TRBJ2-1	TRBD2	TGTGCCAGCAGTGAATATAGGAGCGGGAGGGGGAATGAGCAGTTCTTC	CASSEYRSGRGNEQFF
NA	TRBV6-1	TRBJ2-7	NA	TGTGCCAGCAGTGGGGAGGTAGCTGCGGCCTACGAGCAGTACTTC	CASSGEVAAAYEQYF
once	TRBV5-1	TRBJ2-1	TRBD2	TGCGCCAGCAGCCATGGGGATGTTGGCGGGAGAGTACGAATCCAGCAGTTCTTC	CASSHGDVGGRVRIQQFF
NA	TRBV11-2	TRBJ2-3	NA	TGTGCCAGCAGCTTATCACAGGGCAGTACAGATACGCAGTATTTT	CASSLSQGSTDTQYF
NA	TRBV7-9	TRBJ2-3	NA	TGTGCCAGCAGCTTATGGGCTGAAAGGGACGCAGATACGCAGTATTTT	CASSLWAERDADTQYF
NA	TRBV9	TRBJ2-7	NA	TGTGCCAGCAGCGTAGGTGGCCGGGGGTCCTACGAGCAGTACTTC	CASSVGGRGSYEQYF
NA	TRBV9	TRBJ1-1	TRBD1	TGTGCCAGCAGCCCGCGACAGGGGGCCACTGAAGCTTTCTTT	CASSPRQGATEAFF
NA	TRBV10-3	TRBJ1-5	TRBD1	TGTGCCATCAGTGGACAGGGAAAGGGGCAGCCCCAGCATTTT	CAISGQGKGQPQHF
NA	TRBV7-2	TRBJ2-2	NA	TGTGCCAGCAGCTTACGCCAGGGAAGGAGCACCGGGGAGCTGTTTTTT	CASSLRQGRSTGELFF
NA	TRBV7-8	TRBJ2-7	NA	TGTGCCAGCAGCTCGTCAGGGAACGCCTACGAGCAGTACTTC	CASSSSGNAYEQYF
NA	TRBV7-2	TRBJ1-1	NA	TGTGCCAGCACCCTGGGGAGGGGCCGCACTGAAGCTTTCTTT	CASTLGRGRTEAFF
NA	TRBV19	TRBJ1-5	NA	TGTGCCAGTACCCAACGGGGGACCGGCAATCAGCCCCAGCATTTT	CASTQRGTGNQPQHF
NA	TRBV5-1	TRBJ2-3	TRBD2	TGCGCCAGCAGCTTGAGTGTAGCGGGAGGAGATACGCAGTATTTT	CASSLSVAGGDTQYF
once	TRBV25-1	TRBJ1-4	NA	TGTGCCAGCAGTGAAAAACGCAGTAGGAGGGCAACTAATGAAAAACTGTTTTTT	CASSEKRSRRATNEKLFF
NA	TRBV25-1	TRBJ2-3	TRBD2	TGTGCCAGCAGTGAAGCGGGAGTTGTAGATACGCAGTATTTT	CASSEAGVVDTQYF
NA	TRBV5-1	TRBJ2-3	TRBD2	TGCGCCAGCAGCTTGGGACTAGCGGGAGAGGGGTATACGCAGTATTTT	CASSLGLAGEGYTQYF
NA	TRBV7-8	TRBJ1-1	NA	TGTGCCAGCAGCTGGACGGGGGTGGGTTCCCCTGAAGCTTTCTTT	CASSWTGVGSPEAFF
NA	TRBV5-1	TRBJ2-5	NA	TGCGCCAGCAGCTTCGGGACACCACAAGAGACCCAGTACTTC	CASSFGTPQETQYF
NA	TRBV7-9	TRBJ1-2	NA	TGTGCCAGCGGTGTCTTACGGCCGGGACGGATCTTTCGGCATGGCTACACCTTC	CASGVLRPGRIFRHGYTF
NA	TRBV29-1	TRBJ2-7	NA	TGCAGCGTCGGAACTCTTGGCTCGGGCGAGCAGTACTTC	CSVGTLGSGEQYF
NA	TRBV28	TRBJ1-1	NA	TGTGCCAGCAGTTTGGTAATAACTGAAGCTTTCTTT	CASSLVITEAFF
NA	TRBV14	TRBJ2-6	NA	TGTGCCAGCAGCCAAGTTCCAGGGGCCCTCTCTGGGGCCAACGTCCTGACTTTC	CASSQVPGALSGANVLTF
NA	TRBV9	TRBJ2-1	NA	TGTGCCAGCAGCTCCGCAGGGGACTTCTACAATGAGCAGTTCTTC	CASSSAGDFYNEQFF
NA	TRBV7-2	TRBJ1-5	NA	TGTGCCAGCAGCCCGACCCAAACCGGGTGGGGGAGTCAGCCCCAGCATTTT	CASSPTQTGWGSQPQHF
NA	TRBV7-7	TRBJ1-5	NA	TGTGCTAGCAGCCGGACAGCCGATCAGCCCCAGCATTTT	CASSRTADQPQHF
NA	TRBV11-2	TRBJ1-1	TRBD1	TGTGCCAGCAGTCCCCGTAACAGGGGGCGTAGGACTGAAGCTTTCTTT	CASSPRNRGRRTEAFF
NA	TRBV5-1	TRBJ2-6	NA	TGCGCCAGCAGCGCTACAGGCCGCTCTGGGGCCAACGTCCTGACTTTC	CASSATGRSGANVLTF
NA	TRBV11-2	TRBJ2-7	NA	TGTGCCAGCAGCTTCGGGACCGCGCGGTACGAGCAGTACTTC	CASSFGTARYEQYF
NA	TRBV4-3	TRBJ2-3	NA	TGCGCCAGCAGCCCCGGGGGAGGAGTTGATACGCAGTATTTT	CASSPGGGVDTQYF
NA	TRBV29-1	TRBJ2-3	TRBD1	TGCAGCGATAGTACATCAGGGGGCGATACGCAGTATTTT	CSDSTSGGDTQYF
NA	TRBV15	TRBJ2-6	NA	TGTGCCACCAGCACTTGGGCCTCTGGGGCCAACGTCCTGACTTTC	CATSTWASGANVLTF
NA	TRBV6-5	TRBJ1-4	NA	TGTGCCAGCAGTTACTCAGGGGGAGGTGAAAAACTGTTTTTT	CASSYSGGGEKLFF
once	TRBV7-9	TRBJ2-7	TRBD2	TGTGCCAGCAGCTTAGGAGTCGCGGGAGACTACGAGCAGTACTTC	CASSLGVAGDYEQYF
NA	TRBV5-6	TRBJ1-2	NA	TGTGCCAGCAGCTCGGACCTCTATGGCTACACCTTC	CASSSDLYGYTF
NA	TRBV4-3	TRBJ2-7	TRBD2	TGCGCCAGCAGCCGGGAGGCTAGCGGCTCCTACGAGCAGTACTTC	CASSREASGSYEQYF
NA	TRBV30	TRBJ1-3	NA	TGTGCCTGGAGCCTCTCTGGAAACACCATATATTTT	CAWSLSGNTIYF